This TCR beta chain was found in a study of blood T cells in healthy people across ages. Regarding the study as a whole: Per million T cells, the diversity of TCR beta decreased roughly linearly as age advanced.

On this clonotype: Its antigen is undetermined.

Sample-barcoded 5' priming and a J-beta primer mix drove a second PCR of about 7 to 11 cycles. A tag from a template-switch adaptor with 12 random nucleotides marked each cDNA molecule. Per-sample output comprised a minimum of 2.5 million paired-end reads containing CDR3. Each CDR3 protein is one row after TCRdb ran MiXCR on the 5' RACE reads. In the table there are some 1.7 million distinct CDR3 sequences, 28% of which are singletons. Sequencing input: blood. This sequence was found in a woman aged 25 to 39 in good health.

The DNA for the CDR3 is TGTGCCAGCAGCTTCTACGACAGATTCTACGAGCAGTACTTC. This translates into CASSFYDRFYEQYF. J is TRBJ2-7 and V is TRBV5-6; TRBD1 might be the D (5 bases). The V end was cut by 2 bases, the J end by 3 bases, with 12 bases between. In germline, CDR1 is SGHDT, CDR2 YYEEEE. The CDR3 contains 14 residues.